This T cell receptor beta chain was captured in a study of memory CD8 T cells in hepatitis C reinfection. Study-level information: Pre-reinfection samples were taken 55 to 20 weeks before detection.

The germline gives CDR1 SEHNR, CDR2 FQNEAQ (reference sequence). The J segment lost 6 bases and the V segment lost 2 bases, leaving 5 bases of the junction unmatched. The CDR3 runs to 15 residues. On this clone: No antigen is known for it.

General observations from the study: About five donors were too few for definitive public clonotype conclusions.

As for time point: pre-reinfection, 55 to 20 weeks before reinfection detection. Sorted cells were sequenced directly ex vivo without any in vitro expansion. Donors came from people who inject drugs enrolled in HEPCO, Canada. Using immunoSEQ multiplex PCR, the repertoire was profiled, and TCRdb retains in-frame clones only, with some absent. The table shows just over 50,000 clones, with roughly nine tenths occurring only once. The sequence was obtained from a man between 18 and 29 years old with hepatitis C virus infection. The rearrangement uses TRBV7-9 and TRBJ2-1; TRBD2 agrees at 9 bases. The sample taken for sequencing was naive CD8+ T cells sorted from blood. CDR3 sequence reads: CASSLQAGGGNEQFF. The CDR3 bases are TGTGCCAGCAGCTTACAAGCGGGAGGCGGCAATGAGCAGTTCTTC. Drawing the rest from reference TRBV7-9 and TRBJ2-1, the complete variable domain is DTGVSQNPRHKITKRGQNVTFRCDPISEHNRLYWYRQTLGQGPEFLTYFQNEAQLEKSRLLSDRFSAERPKGSFSTLEIQRTEQGDSAMYLCASSLQAGGGNEQFFGPGTRLTVL.